This entry describes one T cell receptor beta chain. As yet, its antigen is unknown. The data stem from a study of cytomegalovirus exposure and HLA in healthy donors. PCR involved 60 Vbeta and 13 Jbeta primers. TCRdb's table, derived via immunoSEQ multiplex PCR, lists solely in-frame clones and lacks some. The sample includes some 150,000 clones, roughly 79% of them seen just once. The germline gives CDR1 GTSNPN, CDR2 SVGIG (reference sequence). The CDR3 has 12 amino acids. Trimming stripped 1 base from V and 5 bases from J, with 8 bases between. Study-wide results and limits: What a later analysis showed was that several of the most significant clusters appeared linked to common viral pathogens. A later analysis showed HLA-associated TCR beta chains outstripping equally common others in clonal expansion. A later analysis found that most CMV-associated TCR beta chains appeared HLA-restricted. Confirmation was obtained in vitro that three CMV-associated chains are specific for CMV antigens.

The V call is TRBV30, the J call TRBJ1-2; TRBD1 might be the D (6 bases). This receptor was obtained from a male donor in good health and CMV-seronegative. Sequenced sample: PBMCs. The CDR3 protein is CAWSGQEYGYTF. The CDR3, as DNA: TGTGCCTGGAGTGGACAGGAGTATGGCTACACCTTC.